This T cell receptor beta chain was profiled in a study of T cells in Graves' hyperthyroidism and ophthalmopathy. Trimming took off 0 bases at V and 2 bases at J, with 11 bases between the two ends. This CDR3 is 15 amino acids long. What was amplified from RNA transcripts were TCR beta CDR3 regions. TCR CDR3 underwent first-round RT-PCR with the HTBI primer set. MiXCR was run by TCRdb on the multiplex PCR reads, yielding one entry per CDR3 protein. The sample carries approximately 640,000 distinct CDR3 sequences, under 20% recorded once. The specimen sequenced was blood. The rearrangement joins TRBV12-3 or TRBV12-4 to TRBJ2-7; D uncertain. The origin of this receptor is a woman in her twenties or thirties with Graves' hyperthyroidism. CDR3 sequence: CASSLAPVGTYEQYF. The DNA of the CDR3 is TGTGCCAGCAGTTTAGCTCCCGTGGGAACCTACGAGCAGTACTTC.